The 23 T cell receptor beta chains presented below share a single source sample, sequenced in a study of blood T cell repertoires in COVID-19. Clones were read by immunoSEQ multiplex PCR, and TCRdb kept only the in-frame ones, dropping some. The sample records 150,000 to 200,000 clones, 65% to 85% being singletons. Sequencing input: peripheral blood. These TCRs come from a woman older than 75 with active or convalescent COVID-19.

The chain joins TRBV18 to TRBJ1-2, with D unclear. Germline V gene lookup returns CDR1 KGHSH and CDR2 LQKENI. The CDR3 runs 15 residues. Trimming cost V 3 bases and J 4 bases, with 15 bases left between them. CDR3 DNA sequence: TGTGCCAGCTCACCGTCACAGCAACCTTTCTATGGCTACACCTTC. This encodes CASSPSQQPFYGYTF.

The table lists this clone with a count of one. The chain uses TRBV7-8 and TRBJ2-3; TRBD1 agrees at 7 bases. The CDR3 is made up of 14 amino acids. Germline V gene sequence: CDR1 SGHVS, CDR2 FQNEAQ. V lost 4 bases, J lost 0 bases, and 1 base stayed unmatched. The CDR3 sequence: CASSSGQSTDTQYF. Written as DNA, the CDR3 is TGTGCCAGCAGCTCGGGACAGAGCACAGATACGCAGTATTTT. The whole variable domain, filled in from reference TRBV7-8 and TRBJ2-3, reads GAGVSQSPRYKVAKRGQDVALRCDPISGHVSLFWYQQALGQGPEFLTYFQNEAQLDKSGLPSDRFFAERPEGSVSTLKIQRTQQEDSAVYLCASSSGQSTDTQYFGPGTRLTVL.

The V call is TRBV6-5, the J call TRBJ2-3; D ambiguous. CDR3 length: 15 amino acids. V was clipped by 4 bases and J by 0 bases, with 11 bases between them. From germline, CDR1 is MNHEY and CDR2 SVGAGI. CDR3 region: CASSFSLASTDTQYF. Written as DNA, the CDR3 is TGTGCCAGCAGTTTCAGTCTTGCTAGCACAGATACGCAGTATTTT.

This clone came up a few times. The chain is built from TRBV18 and TRBJ2-7; 9 bases agree with TRBD1. The CDR3 has 16 amino acids. Germline CDR1 is KGHSH and CDR2 is LQKENI. The V segment lost 0 bases and the J segment 5 bases; nucleotides outside the gene matches: 8. CDR3 protein: CASSPPGTGRSNEQYF. The CDR3 DNA reads TGTGCCAGCTCACCACCGGGGACAGGGAGATCCAACGAGCAGTACTTC.

This sequence joins TRBV6-2 or TRBV6-3 and TRBJ2-3; 7 nucleotides agree with TRBD2. V lost 0 bases and J lost 2; bases outside the gene matches: 8. The germline CDR1 and CDR2 sequences are MNHEY and SVGEGT. The CDR3 is made up of 17 amino acids. CDR3 sequence (DNA): TGTGCCAGCAGTTACTCTTCGGGGCTAGCGGCCACAGATACGCAGTATTTT. This sequence encodes CASSYSSGLAATDTQYF.

The chain recombines TRBV6-1 with TRBJ2-6; D not resolved. From germline, CDR1 is MNHNS and CDR2 SASEGT. V lost 1 base and J 0 bases, leaving 4 bases between the germline ends. The CDR3 runs to 15 residues. This CDR3 reads CASSEGGSGANVLTF. The CDR3 nucleotides read TGTGCCAGCAGTGAAGGCGGCTCTGGGGCCAACGTCCTGACTTTC.

The V call is TRBV11-3, the J call TRBJ1-1; 10 positions agree with TRBD1. Trimming removed 3 bases from V and 1 base from J; junction bases left unmatched: 8. The CDR3 spans 17 residues. Germline V gene data show CDR1 as SGHNT and CDR2 as YENEEA. The CDR3 protein is CASSFVRTGGKNTEAFF. In DNA form, the CDR3 reads TGTGCCAGCAGCTTTGTAAGGACAGGGGGTAAGAACACTGAAGCTTTCTTT.

For the CDR3, the DNA is TGTGCCAGCAGTTCCATAGAGGGGGCGTGGGAGCAGTTCTTC. Amino acids: CASSSIEGAWEQFF. The V call is TRBV11-2, the J call TRBJ2-1; 7 bases fit TRBD1. Per germline, CDR1 SGHAT and CDR2 FQNNGV. The CDR3 runs to 14 residues. Losses at the gene ends were 6 bases for V and 10 bases for J; bases not matched to a gene: 12.

The chain employs TRBV25-1 and TRBJ1-3; D not certain. Trimming removed 3 bases at V and 0 bases at J, with 12 bases between. From germline, CDR1 is MGHDK and CDR2 SYGVNS. The CDR3 spans 16 residues. The CDR3 is CASSDQKALSGNTIYF. The CDR3 DNA reads as TGTGCCAGCAGTGATCAGAAAGCGCTCTCTGGAAACACCATATATTTT.

The rearrangement joins TRBV6-5 to TRBJ2-7; a weak D match, TRBD2 (5 bases). V gave up 6 bases and J gave up 6 bases, with 15 bases separating them. Germline V gene sequence: CDR1 MNHEY, CDR2 SVGAGI. The CDR3 covers 13 residues. CDR3 loop: CASRTTLEGEQYF. In DNA form, the CDR3 reads TGTGCCAGCAGGACCACCCTAGAGGGCGAGCAGTACTTC.

In DNA form, the CDR3 reads TGTGCCAGCAGTTTAAGGAGGGGGGGTCTGTACTTC. Amino acids: CASSLRRGGLYF. This rearrangement joins TRBV12-3 or TRBV12-4 to TRBJ2-7; TRBD2 is a possible D gene (7 bases). The CDR3 runs 12 residues. Trimming stripped 2 bases from V and 12 bases from J, with 14 bases between.

This chain connects TRBV6-2 or TRBV6-3 to TRBJ1-1; D unresolved. The CDR3 length is 15 residues. Germline-derived CDR1 and CDR2 are MNHEY and SVGEGT. Trimming pared 3 bases from V and 3 bases from J, leaving 14 bases between. CDR3 DNA sequence: TGTGCCAGCAGTTATCATGGGTCAGGCTACACTGAAGCTTTCTTT. It is translated as CASSYHGSGYTEAFF.

V usage is TRBV10-3 and J usage is TRBJ2-3; TRBD2 agrees at 12 bases. With V trimmed by 3 bases and J by 6 bases, 10 bases remained unmatched. The germline gives CDR1 ENHRY, CDR2 SYGVKD. The CDR3 contains 17 residues. CDR3 in DNA: TGTGCCATCAGTGAAGGTGGAGGACTAGCGGGGTACGATACGCAGTATTTT. It codes for CAISEGGGLAGYDTQYF.

This chain joins TRBV4-1 and TRBJ2-7, with TRBD2 matching over 7 bases. The CDR3 has 16 amino acids. After removal of 0 bases from V and 4 bases from J, the junction contained 9 bases not matched to a gene. Germline V CDR1 and CDR2: MGHRA, YSYEKL. This CDR3 reads CASSQEVAGEIYEQYF. DNA of the CDR3: TGCGCCAGCAGCCAAGAGGTGGCGGGGGAGATTTACGAGCAGTACTTC.

This sequence joins TRBV29-1 and TRBJ1-3; D is ambiguous. Trimming removed 1 base from V and 2 bases from J, with 6 bases in between. The V gene's germline CDR1 is SQVTM and CDR2 ANQGSEA. There are 13 residues in the CDR3. CDR3 sequence: CSVEVSAGNTIYF. Written as DNA, the CDR3 is TGCAGCGTTGAAGTCAGCGCTGGAAACACCATATATTTT.

J is TRBJ1-5 and V is TRBV18; 7 nucleotides agree with TRBD1. V lost 5 bases and J lost 3; bases outside the gene matches: 4. The CDR3 extends over 14 amino acids. Germline CDR1 and CDR2: KGHSH and LQKENI. The CDR3, as DNA: TGTGCCAGCTCAGAAACAGGGGACAATCAGCCCCAGCATTTT. It encodes CASSETGDNQPQHF.

The gene calls are TRBV5-1 and TRBJ2-3, with 10 bases fitting TRBD2. Germline values: CDR1 SGHRS, CDR2 YFSETQ. Germline trimming cut 3 bases from V and 4 bases from J; bases unmatched to any gene: 11. The CDR3 runs 17 residues. The CDR3 DNA sequence: TGCGCCAGCAGCTCACCCTCCCTAGCGGGGGCGTCAGATACGCAGTATTTT. This sequence encodes CASSSPSLAGASDTQYF.

A few counts support this clone. V and J are TRBV5-4 and TRBJ2-7, with TRBD2 matching 7 bases. Germline V gene lookup returns CDR1 SGHNT and CDR2 YYREEE (reference sequence). CDR3 size: 14 residues. V shed 3 bases and J 7 bases; nucleotides not matched to a gene: 10. In nucleotides, the CDR3 is TGTGCCAGCAGCTCTGCCGGGACTAAGGGGGAGCAGTACTTC. It is translated as CASSSAGTKGEQYF.

The V call is TRBV7-8, the J call TRBJ1-3, with unresolved D. The CDR3 runs 16 residues. The germline CDR1 and CDR2 sequences are SGHVS and FQNEAQ. V dropped 4 bases and J dropped 0 bases, with 13 bases sitting between them. The CDR3 region has the DNA TGTGCCAGCAGCTCTGCTCAGACTTACTCTGGAAACACCATATATTTT. Its protein product is CASSSAQTYSGNTIYF.

The rearrangement uses TRBV6-2 or TRBV6-3 and TRBJ2-5, with TRBD1 matching over 10 bases. J was trimmed by 4 bases and V by 1 base; bases with no gene match: 9. There are 17 residues in the CDR3. Germline V lookup: CDR1 MNHEY, CDR2 SVGEGT. In nucleotides, the CDR3 is TGTGCCAGCAGTTACTGGTTTGGGACAGGGGTGGCAGAGACCCAGTACTTC. Translating it yields CASSYWFGTGVAETQYF.

The chain recombines TRBV19 with TRBJ2-3, with TRBD2 identical over 7 bases. The V gene end was trimmed by 9 bases and the J gene end by 6 bases; junction bases not matched to a gene: 18. CDR3 size: 16 residues. Germline CDR1 is LNHDA and CDR2 is SQIVND (reference sequence). CDR3 amino acids: CASQSAQAGPGDTQYF. For the CDR3, the DNA is TGTGCCAGCCAGTCCGCCCAAGCGGGGCCGGGGGATACGCAGTATTTT.

A remark on this clone: This sample includes further DNA sequences coding for the same CDR3. The J gene is TRBJ1-5, the V gene TRBV27, with D uncertain. Germline V gene lookup returns CDR1 MNHEY and CDR2 SMNVEV (reference sequence). The V gene lost 7 bases and the J gene lost 7 bases, with 17 bases spanning the gap. The CDR3 runs 14 residues. The DNA of the CDR3 is TGTGCCAGCAACCGATTGGGAGCAAACCAGCCCCAGCATTTT. This sequence encodes CASNRLGANQPQHF.

The chain recombines TRBV29-1 with TRBJ2-7; the D gene is possibly TRBD1 (7 bases). V gave up 7 bases and J gave up 0 bases, with 13 bases separating them. CDR3 length: 13 amino acids. The germline gives CDR1 SQVTM, CDR2 ANQGSEA. The CDR3 loop is CSAQGTYSYEQYF. The CDR3 coding sequence is TGCAGCGCACAGGGGACTTACTCCTACGAGCAGTACTTC.